The clone carrying this TCR beta chain appeared many times. The data were obtained in a study of spatial heterogeneity in lung cancer. Overall study: PBMC samples from follow-up, when available, were sequenced at a median of about 2 years post-resection.

The V and J ends lost 4 bases and 1 base, in that order; junction bases with no gene match: 8. This CDR3 is 15 amino acids long. Germline CDR1 reads SGHKS; CDR2 reads YYEKEE (reference sequence). This sample's time point: blood at routine non-recurrence follow-up after resection. The sequenced material consisted of unsorted whole RNA from tumor, nontumor lung or frozen PBMC. MiXCR was run by TCRdb on the 5' RACE reads, yielding one entry per CDR3 protein. The profile shows roughly 71,000 distinct CDR3 sequences, around 8.9% of them singletons. The gene calls are TRBV5-5 and TRBJ2-7, with 7 bases that match TRBD2. Sequencing used PBMCs, obtained at follow-up. This clonotype originated in a female donor with early-stage non-small cell lung cancer. The CDR3 coding sequence is TGTGCCAGCAGCGGTGTTAGCGGGCCGTCCTACGAGCAGTACTTC. Translating it yields CASSGVSGPSYEQYF.